This TCR beta chain was profiled in a study of blood T cell repertoires in COVID-19. Points on this clone: The germline gene is not matched at one end of the junction; a read error may be the cause.

The CDR3 runs to 10 residues. Germline values: CDR1 SQVTM, CDR2 ANQGSEA. Clones were read by immunoSEQ multiplex PCR, and TCRdb kept only the in-frame ones, dropping some. This sample has 86,000 or so clones, with 90% to 95% found just once. Input material: peripheral blood. This receptor was identified in a human donor with active COVID-19. The donor label of this sample is uncertain. The chain joins TRBV29-1 to TRBJ2-1, with D possibly TRBD2 on 6 matching bases. CDR3 in amino acids: CSVGRDSTVF. The CDR3 DNA sequence: TGCAGCGTTGGTAGGGACTCCACGGTCTTC.